The 18 T cell receptor beta chains below were found in one sample sequenced in a study of shared clonotypes between healthy human individuals. Sequencing used immunoSEQ multiplex PCR; TCRdb keeps in-frame clones, though not all of them. There are 1.4 million or so clones in the sample; roughly 98.5% occur only once, and approximately 0.4% lies in the top ten. The sequenced sample was naive CD4+ T cells sorted from blood. Subset noted: CD45RA+ positively selected. Every receptor here comes from a man aged 25 to 45 in good health.

This clone was seen only once. The V gene is TRBV9, the J gene TRBJ2-6; D is unclear. Looked up from germline, CDR1 is SGDLS and CDR2 is YYNGEE. CDR3 size: 15 residues. Trimming removed 1 base at V and 0 bases at J, with 5 bases between. CDR3 sequence: CASSVRNSGANVLTF. The CDR3 DNA reads as TGTGCCAGCAGCGTAAGGAACTCTGGGGCCAACGTCCTGACTTTC.

This chain connects TRBV7-8 to TRBJ2-7, with D maybe TRBD1 (5 bases). V was trimmed by 3 bases and J by 2 bases, leaving 14 bases between them. The germline gives CDR1 SGHVS, CDR2 FQNEAQ. The CDR3 totals 15 residues. The CDR3 nucleotides are TGTGCCAGCAGCTTGGCAGGGTATCGGCCCTACGAGCAGTACTTC. Encoded protein: CASSLAGYRPYEQYF. The complete variable domain, with remaining parts taken from reference TRBV7-8 and TRBJ2-7, reads GAGVSQSPRYKVAKRGQDVALRCDPISGHVSLFWYQQALGQGPEFLTYFQNEAQLDKSGLPSDRFFAERPEGSVSTLKIQRTQQEDSAVYLCASSLAGYRPYEQYFGPGTRLTVT.

A single count supports this clone. The chain links TRBV15 to TRBJ2-7; maybe TRBD1 (5 bases). V gave up 0 bases and J gave up 0 bases, with 12 bases separating them. Germline loops: CDR1 LNHNV, CDR2 YYDKDF (reference sequence). The CDR3 spans 16 residues. The DNA of the CDR3 is TGTGCCACCAGCAGAGATCAAAGACAGAGCTCCTACGAGCAGTACTTC. Its protein product is CATSRDQRQSSYEQYF. Supplemented by reference TRBV15 and TRBJ2-7, the full variable domain reads DAMVIQNPRYQVTQFGKPVTLSCSQTLNHNVMYWYQQKSSQAPKLLFHYYDKDFNNEADTPDNFQSRRPNTSFCFLDIRSPGLGDTAMYLCATSRDQRQSSYEQYFGPGTRLTVT.

The chain uses TRBV20-1 and TRBJ2-2; D unclear. The CDR3 runs to 11 residues. Germline V CDR1 and CDR2: DFQATT, SNEGSKA (reference sequence). V was shortened by 2 bases and J by 6 bases, with 4 bases between the two germline ends. The CDR3 region is CSARSAGELFF. For the CDR3, the DNA is TGCAGTGCTAGATCTGCCGGGGAGCTGTTTTTT.

The chain couples TRBV6-6 to TRBJ1-1; TRBD1 might be the D (5 bases). Germline V gene lookup returns CDR1 MNHNY and CDR2 SVGAGI (reference sequence). CDR3 length: 14 residues. V dropped 6 bases and J dropped 4 bases, with 15 bases sitting between them. CDR3 bases: TGTGCCAGCAGCTTGCCGCAGGGCACCACTGAAGCTTTCTTT. Translation gives CASSLPQGTTEAFF.

V gene TRBV5-1 combines with J gene TRBJ1-1; TRBD1 aligns across 7 bases. CDR1 is SGHRS and CDR2 is YFSETQ in the germline V gene. Trimming cost V 4 bases and J 5 bases; bases outside gene matches: 5. There are 13 residues in the CDR3. This CDR3 reads CASSRSTGTEAFF. In nucleotides, the CDR3 is TGCGCCAGCAGCCGGTCGACAGGGACTGAAGCTTTCTTT.

This chain connects TRBV7-2 to TRBJ1-2; D might be TRBD1 (5 bases). Trimming cost V 2 bases and J 2 bases, with 9 bases left between them. Germline assignment: CDR1 SGHTA and CDR2 FQGNSA. The CDR3 is made up of 14 amino acids. In DNA form, the CDR3 reads TGTGCCAGCAGCTTATCTGGGACCAACTATGGCTACACCTTC. It codes for CASSLSGTNYGYTF.

The chain recombines TRBV28 with TRBJ2-7, with TRBD2 identical over 7 bases. The CDR3 totals 17 residues. CDR1 and CDR2 from the germline V gene are MDHEN and SYDVKM. V was clipped by 4 bases and J by 3 bases; unmatched bases: 15. The DNA of the CDR3 is TGTGCCAGCAGTTCTCATCCCGGGAGGCAGGGATTCTACGAGCAGTACTTC. Encoded protein: CASSSHPGRQGFYEQYF.

This chain uses TRBV18 with TRBJ2-7, with D possibly TRBD2 on 5 matching bases. The germline V gene has CDR1 KGHSH and CDR2 LQKENI. V shed 3 bases and J shed 4 bases, with 10 bases lying between them. The CDR3 is made up of 13 amino acids. The CDR3 here is CASSPTNTYEQYF. The CDR3 region has the DNA TGTGCCAGCTCACCGACTAACACTTACGAGCAGTACTTC. Together with reference TRBV18 and TRBJ2-7, the CDR3 gives the full variable domain: NAGVMQNPRHLVRRRGQEARLRCSPMKGHSHVYWYRQLPEEGLKFMVYLQKENIIDESGMPKERFSAEFPKEGPSILRIQQVVRGDSAAYFCASSPTNTYEQYFGPGTRLTVT.

This chain joins TRBV4-3 and TRBJ2-1; 8 nucleotides match TRBD2. V was clipped by 1 base and J by 8 bases; unmatched bases: 4. Germline V gene data show CDR1 as LGHNA and CDR2 as YSLEER. This CDR3 has 14 amino acids. Here the CDR3 DNA reads TGCGCCAGCAGCCAAGGCGAGCGGGAGTATGAGCAGTTCTTC. This translates into CASSQGEREYEQFF.

The chain's CDR3 is CASSGTRGANEQFF. The CDR3 nucleotides read TGTGCCAGCAGCGGGACGAGAGGGGCGAATGAGCAGTTCTTC. The chain carries TRBV7-9 and TRBJ2-1; perhaps D is TRBD1 or TRBD2 (5 bases each). Per the germline V gene, CDR1 is SEHNR and CDR2 is FQNEAQ (reference sequence). V gave up 5 bases and J gave up 7 bases, with 15 bases separating them. The CDR3 is made up of 14 amino acids.

The chain uses TRBV4-1 and TRBJ2-7, with 13 bases aligning to TRBD2. CDR1 MGHRA and CDR2 YSYEKL come from the germline V gene. CDR3 size: 17 residues. J was trimmed by 1 base and V by 1 base; bases with no gene match: 4. The CDR3 reads CASSQATSGRESYEQYF. In DNA form, the CDR3 reads TGCGCCAGCAGCCAAGCCACTAGCGGGAGGGAATCCTACGAGCAGTACTTC.

On this clone itself: This sequence may be a read error, since a much larger clone differs from it by one base. The chain couples TRBV18 to TRBJ2-5; D unresolved. The germline V gene encodes CDR1 KGHSH and CDR2 LQKENI. Deletions cut 5 bases from V and 3 bases from J, with 4 bases between. This CDR3 is 11 amino acids long. CDR3 DNA: TGTGCCAGCTCAACAAAAGAGACCCAGTACTTC. Its translation is CASSTKETQYF. Full variable domain (rest looked up from reference TRBV18 and TRBJ2-5): NAGVMQNPRHLVRRRGQEARLRCSPMKGHSHVYWYRQLPEEGLKFMVYLQKENIIDESGMPKERFSAEFPKEGPSILRIQQVVRGDSAAYFCASSTKETQYFGPGTRLLVL.

The CDR3 nucleotides are TGCAGCGTTTCAGCCGGGCCTTTTTCCTACGAGCAGTACTTC. Its protein is CSVSAGPFSYEQYF. The chain couples TRBV29-1 to TRBJ2-7; D ambiguous. The CDR3 is 14 amino acids. Trimming pared 5 bases from V and 1 base from J, leaving 15 bases between. The V gene's germline CDR1 is SQVTM and CDR2 ANQGSEA.

V gene TRBV29-1 combines with J gene TRBJ2-1; D perhaps matches TRBD2 (6 bases). CDR3 length: 14 amino acids. The germline gives CDR1 SQVTM, CDR2 ANQGSEA. CDR3 in amino acids: CRAWGVSSYNEQFF. The CDR3 DNA reads TGCAGGGCTTGGGGGGTTAGCTCCTACAATGAGCAGTTCTTC.

The chain couples TRBV7-9 to TRBJ2-7; 10 positions match TRBD1. V was pared by 5 bases and J by 5 bases, with 9 bases of the junction left unmatched. Germline lookup yields CDR1 SEHNR and CDR2 FQNEAQ (reference sequence). The CDR3 runs to 15 residues. CDR3 protein: CASSATWDRGNEQYF. The DNA for the CDR3 is TGTGCCAGCAGCGCTACGTGGGACAGGGGAAACGAGCAGTACTTC.

Comment on this clone: The same CDR3 arises from other DNA sequences in this sample as well. The chain recombines TRBV6-5 with TRBJ1-2, with a possible D match to TRBD1 (5 bases). This CDR3 contains 13 residues. Trimming took 5 bases from V and 2 from J, leaving 9 bases between them. CDR1 is MNHEY and CDR2 is SVGAGI in the germline V gene. The CDR3 sequence is CASSTGGNYGYTF. DNA for the CDR3: TGTGCCAGCAGTACGGGGGGGAACTATGGCTACACCTTC.

The chain combines TRBV5-5 with TRBJ2-1; the D gene is possibly TRBD1 (5 bases). The CDR3 runs to 16 residues. Germline CDR1 SGHKS, CDR2 YYEKEE (reference sequence). The V end lost 0 bases, the J end lost 0 bases, and 10 bases lay between the germline ends. CDR3 loop: CASSLVGAHSYNEQFF. The CDR3 DNA reads TGTGCCAGCAGCTTGGTTGGGGCCCACTCCTACAATGAGCAGTTCTTC.